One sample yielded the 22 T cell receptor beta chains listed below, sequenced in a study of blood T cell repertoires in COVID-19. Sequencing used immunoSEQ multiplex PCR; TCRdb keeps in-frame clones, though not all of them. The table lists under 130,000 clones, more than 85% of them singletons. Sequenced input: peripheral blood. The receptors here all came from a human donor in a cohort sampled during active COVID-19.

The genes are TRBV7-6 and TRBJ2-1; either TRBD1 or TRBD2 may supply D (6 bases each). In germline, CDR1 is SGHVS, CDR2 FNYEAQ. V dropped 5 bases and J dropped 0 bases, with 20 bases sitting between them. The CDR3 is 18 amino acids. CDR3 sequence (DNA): TGTGCCAGCAGCCTAGGGGGGCTTAGGGGGAGCTCCTACAATGAGCAGTTCTTC. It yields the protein CASSLGGLRGSSYNEQFF. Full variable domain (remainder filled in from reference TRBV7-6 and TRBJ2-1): GAGVSQSPRYKVTKRGQDVALRCDPISGHVSLYWYRQALGQGPEFLTYFNYEAQQDKSGLPNDRFSAERPEGSISTLTIQRTEQRDSAMYRCASSLGGLRGSSYNEQFFGPGTRLTVL.

For the CDR3, the DNA is TGCAGCGTTGGAGCGGGAAACACCTACGAGCAGTACTTC. Its protein product is CSVGAGNTYEQYF. This chain connects TRBV29-1 to TRBJ2-7, with TRBD2 matching 7 bases. The CDR3 consists of 13 residues. Germline lookup yields CDR1 SQVTM and CDR2 ANQGSEA. J gave up 2 bases and V 4 bases, and 5 bases lay outside the gene matches.

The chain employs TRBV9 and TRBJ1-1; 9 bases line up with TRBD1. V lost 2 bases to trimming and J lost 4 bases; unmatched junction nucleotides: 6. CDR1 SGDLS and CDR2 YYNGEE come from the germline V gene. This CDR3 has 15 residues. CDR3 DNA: TGTGCCAGCAGCGTCACAGGGGGCGCGGGCACTGAAGCTTTCTTT. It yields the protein CASSVTGGAGTEAFF.

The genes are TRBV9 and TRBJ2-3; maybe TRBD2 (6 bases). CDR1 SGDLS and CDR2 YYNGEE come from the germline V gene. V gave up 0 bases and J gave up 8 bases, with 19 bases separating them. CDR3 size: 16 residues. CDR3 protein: CASSVADYNGLGTQYF. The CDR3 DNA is TGTGCCAGCAGCGTAGCGGACTACAATGGTCTAGGTACGCAGTATTTT.

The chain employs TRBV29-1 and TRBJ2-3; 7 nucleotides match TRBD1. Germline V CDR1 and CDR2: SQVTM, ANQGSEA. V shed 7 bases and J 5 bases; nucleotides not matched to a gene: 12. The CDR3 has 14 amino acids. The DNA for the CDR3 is TGCAGCGCCCGCCCGGCAGGGGGTATAGATACGCAGTATTTT. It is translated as CSARPAGGIDTQYF.

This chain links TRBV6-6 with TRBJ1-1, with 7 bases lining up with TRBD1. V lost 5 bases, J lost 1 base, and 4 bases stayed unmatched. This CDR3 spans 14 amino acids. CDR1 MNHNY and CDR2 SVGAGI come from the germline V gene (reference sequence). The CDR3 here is CASSPRQGNTEAFF. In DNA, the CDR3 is TGTGCCAGCAGTCCTCGACAGGGGAACACTGAAGCTTTCTTT.

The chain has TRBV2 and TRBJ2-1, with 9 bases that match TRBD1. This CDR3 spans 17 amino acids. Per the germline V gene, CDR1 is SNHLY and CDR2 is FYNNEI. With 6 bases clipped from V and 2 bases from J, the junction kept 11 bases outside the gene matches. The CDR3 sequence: CASSPGRGQGPYNEQFF. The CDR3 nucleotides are TGTGCCAGCAGCCCTGGCCGGGGACAGGGTCCCTACAATGAGCAGTTCTTC.

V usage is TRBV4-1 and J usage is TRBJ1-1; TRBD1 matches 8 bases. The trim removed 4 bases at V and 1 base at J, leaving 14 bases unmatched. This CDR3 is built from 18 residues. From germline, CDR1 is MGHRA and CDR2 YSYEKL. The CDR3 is CASSPLQGARGGNTEAFF. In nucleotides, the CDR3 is TGCGCCAGCAGCCCTCTGCAGGGGGCGCGGGGGGGGAACACTGAAGCTTTCTTT.

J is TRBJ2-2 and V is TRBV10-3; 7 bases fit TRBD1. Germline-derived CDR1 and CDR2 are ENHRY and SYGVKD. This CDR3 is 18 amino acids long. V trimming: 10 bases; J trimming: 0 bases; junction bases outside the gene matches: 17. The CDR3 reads CATISDRVTTANTGELFF. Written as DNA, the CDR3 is TGTGCCACCATTAGTGACAGGGTTACTACCGCGAACACCGGGGAGCTGTTTTTT.

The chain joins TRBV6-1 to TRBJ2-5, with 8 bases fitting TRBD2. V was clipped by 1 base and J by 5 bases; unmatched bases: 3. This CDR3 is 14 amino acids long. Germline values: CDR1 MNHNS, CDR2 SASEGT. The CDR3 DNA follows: TGTGCCAGCAGTGAAGTAGCGGGGCGGGAGACCCAGTACTTC. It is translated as CASSEVAGRETQYF.

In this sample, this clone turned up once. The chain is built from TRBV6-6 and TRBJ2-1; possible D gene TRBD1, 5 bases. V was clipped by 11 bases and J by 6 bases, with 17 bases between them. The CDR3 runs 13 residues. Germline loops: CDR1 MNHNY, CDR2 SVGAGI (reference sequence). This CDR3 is CAGAQGSGNEQFF. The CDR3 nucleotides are TGTGCCGGGGCGCAGGGCTCCGGCAATGAGCAGTTCTTC.

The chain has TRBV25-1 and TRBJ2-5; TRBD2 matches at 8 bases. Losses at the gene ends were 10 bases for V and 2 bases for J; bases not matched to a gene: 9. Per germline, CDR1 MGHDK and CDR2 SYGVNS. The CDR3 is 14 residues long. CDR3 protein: CATRRGAAQETQYF. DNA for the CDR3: TGTGCCACCCGGCGGGGGGCAGCACAAGAGACCCAGTACTTC. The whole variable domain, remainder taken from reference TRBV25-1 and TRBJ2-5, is EADIYQTPRYLVIGTGKKITLECSQTMGHDKMYWYQQDPGMELHLIHYSYGVNSTEKGDLSSESTVSRIRTEHFPLTLESARPSHTSQYLCATRRGAAQETQYFGPGTRLLVL.

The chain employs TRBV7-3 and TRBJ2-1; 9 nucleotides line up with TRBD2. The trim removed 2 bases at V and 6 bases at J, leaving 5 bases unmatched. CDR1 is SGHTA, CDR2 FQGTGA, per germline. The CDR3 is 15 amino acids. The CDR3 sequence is CASSLVIAGVNEQFF. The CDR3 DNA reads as TGTGCCAGCAGCTTAGTAATAGCGGGAGTCAATGAGCAGTTCTTC.

The CDR3 spells CASSQPNRRLSYEQYF. The DNA of the CDR3 is TGCGCCAGCAGCCAACCAAACAGGAGACTCTCCTACGAGCAGTACTTC. The V call is TRBV4-1, the J call TRBJ2-7; a possible D gene is TRBD1 (5 bases). This CDR3 has 16 residues. Trimming took off 2 bases at V and 0 bases at J, with 14 bases between the two ends. Germline V lookup: CDR1 MGHRA, CDR2 YSYEKL.

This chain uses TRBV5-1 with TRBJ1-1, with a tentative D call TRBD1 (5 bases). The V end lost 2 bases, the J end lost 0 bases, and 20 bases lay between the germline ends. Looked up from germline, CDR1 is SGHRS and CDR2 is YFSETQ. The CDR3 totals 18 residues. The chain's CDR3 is CASSFFRIGGDMNTEAFF. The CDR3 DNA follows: TGCGCCAGCAGCTTTTTCAGGATCGGGGGAGACATGAACACTGAAGCTTTCTTT.

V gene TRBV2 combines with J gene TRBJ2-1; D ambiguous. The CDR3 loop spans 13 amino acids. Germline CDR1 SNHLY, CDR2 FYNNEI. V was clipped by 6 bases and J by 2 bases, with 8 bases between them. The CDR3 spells CASRRSTYNEQFF. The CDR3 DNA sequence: TGTGCCAGCAGGAGGTCGACCTACAATGAGCAGTTCTTC.

The CDR3 coding sequence is TGTGCCAGCAGTTGCGTAGGGGCGCGGGGTAGTTTCACAGATACGCAGTATTTT. It translates to CASSCVGARGSFTDTQYF. The chain links TRBV28 to TRBJ2-3; D might be TRBD2 (6 bases). CDR1 MDHEN and CDR2 SYDVKM come from the germline V gene. The CDR3 is made up of 18 amino acids. V lost 4 bases to trimming and J lost 2 bases, with 22 bases between them. Together with reference TRBV28 and TRBJ2-3, the CDR3 gives the full variable domain: DVKVTQSSRYLVKRTGEKVFLECVQDMDHENMFWYRQDPGLGLRLIYFSYDVKMKEKGDIPEGYSVSREKKERFSLILESASTNQTSMYLCASSCVGARGSFTDTQYFGPGTRLTVL.

CDR3 bases: TGTGCCGTCAAACGGGACAACTCCTACGAGCAGTACTTC. Protein product: CAVKRDNSYEQYF. V gene TRBV19 combines with J gene TRBJ2-7, with D tentatively TRBD1 (6 bases). This CDR3 is 13 amino acids long. Trimming pared 11 bases from V and 0 bases from J, leaving 14 bases between. Germline V gives CDR1 LNHDA, CDR2 SQIVND (reference sequence).

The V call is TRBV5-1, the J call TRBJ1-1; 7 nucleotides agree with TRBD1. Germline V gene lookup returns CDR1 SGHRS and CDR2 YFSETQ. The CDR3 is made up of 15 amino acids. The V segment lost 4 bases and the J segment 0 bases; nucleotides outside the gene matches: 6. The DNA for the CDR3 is TGCGCCAGCAGCCGAGGACAGGCCCTGAACACTGAAGCTTTCTTT. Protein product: CASSRGQALNTEAFF.

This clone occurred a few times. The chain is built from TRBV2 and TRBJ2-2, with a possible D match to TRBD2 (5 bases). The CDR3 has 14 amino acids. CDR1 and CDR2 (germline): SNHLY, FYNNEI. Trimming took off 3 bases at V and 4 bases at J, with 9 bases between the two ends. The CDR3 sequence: CASSDRGFTGELFF. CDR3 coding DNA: TGTGCCAGCAGTGATCGAGGGTTCACCGGGGAGCTGTTTTTT.

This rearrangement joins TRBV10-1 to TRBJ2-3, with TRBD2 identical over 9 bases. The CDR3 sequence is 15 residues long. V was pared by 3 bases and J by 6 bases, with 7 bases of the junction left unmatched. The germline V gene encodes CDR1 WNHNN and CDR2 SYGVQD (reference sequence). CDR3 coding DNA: TGCGCCAGCAGTGACCCAGCGGGAGGTGCGGATACGCAGTATTTT. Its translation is CASSDPAGGADTQYF.

CDR3 region: CASSEWSEGTEAFF. The CDR3 DNA follows: TGTGCCAGCAGTGAATGGTCGGAGGGCACTGAAGCTTTCTTT. The J gene is TRBJ1-1, the V gene TRBV6-1, with D unresolved. The CDR3 loop spans 14 amino acids. V gave up 2 bases and J gave up 4 bases, with 11 bases separating them. Germline V gene sequence: CDR1 MNHNS, CDR2 SASEGT.